Below, 17 T cell receptor beta chains from the same sample are listed, as sequenced in a study of breast tumors, draining lymph nodes, adjacent tissues. Breast cancer patients provided tissue from their axillary draining lymph nodes. TCRdb processed the multiplex PCR reads anew with MiXCR; each CDR3 protein has one entry. The sample consists of more than 100,000 distinct CDR3 sequences, under 25% of them appearing once. Source material: axillary lymph node tissue. The receptors were sampled from a female donor with breast cancer. Some clones in this sample may be carry-over from other donors' samples.

This clonotype was detected many times. The chain employs TRBV4-1 and TRBJ1-4; tentatively, D is TRBD1 (6 bases). V was cut by 1 base and J by 7 bases, with 10 bases left in between. CDR1 is MGHRA, CDR2 YSYEKL, per germline. This CDR3 contains 14 residues. The CDR3 here is CASSQVGATEKLFF. DNA for the CDR3: TGCGCCAGCAGCCAAGTGGGGGCTACTGAAAAACTGTTTTTT.

Turning to this clonotype: It may be a read error: a sequence one base away is much more abundant. The rearrangement joins TRBV7-9 to TRBJ2-2; no clear D. Germline assignment: CDR1 SEHNR and CDR2 FQNEAQ (reference sequence). V lost 4 bases to trimming and J lost 5 bases, with 11 bases between them. The length of the CDR3 is 14 residues. This CDR3 reads CASSCQVGTGELFF. The DNA of the CDR3 is TGTGCCAGCAGCTGCCAGGTGGGGACCGGGGAGCTGTTTTTT.

This clonotype occurred many times. V and J are TRBV18 and TRBJ2-1, with D perhaps TRBD2 (5 bases). The CDR3 totals 13 residues. In germline, CDR1 is KGHSH, CDR2 LQKENI. V dropped 0 bases and J dropped 9 bases, with 9 bases sitting between them. The CDR3 region is CASSPPSRGEQFF. Here the CDR3 DNA reads TGTGCCAGCTCACCACCCAGTCGGGGTGAGCAGTTCTTC.

This clonotype was observed many times. The chain joins TRBV2 to TRBJ1-5, with a weak D call TRBD1 (5 bases). The CDR3 is 15 amino acids. Deletions cut 3 bases from V and 4 bases from J, with 13 bases between. Germline loops: CDR1 SNHLY, CDR2 FYNNEI. The CDR3 protein is CASSEGDAQNQPQHF. The CDR3 DNA is TGTGCCAGCAGTGAGGGGGACGCCCAAAATCAGCCCCAGCATTTT. The full variable domain, in which reference TRBV2 and TRBJ1-5 provide the parts outside the CDR3, is EPEVTQTPSHQVTQMGQEVILRCVPISNHLYFYWYRQILGQKVEFLVSFYNNEISEKSEIFDDQFSVERPDGSNFTLKIRSTKLEDSAMYFCASSEGDAQNQPQHFGDGTRLSIL.

The chain employs TRBV18 and TRBJ1-4, with D maybe TRBD1 (5 bases). The ends were cut back, 3 bases at V and 7 bases at J, with 9 bases in the middle. This CDR3 comprises 13 residues. Germline loops: CDR1 KGHSH, CDR2 LQKENI. The CDR3 protein is CASSPPGREKLFF. The CDR3 DNA is TGTGCCAGCTCACCGCCGGGACGTGAAAAACTGTTTTTT.

This clonotype showed up just a few times. This chain's CDR3 is CASSLEGVRNEQFF. CDR3 in DNA: TGTGCCAGCAGTTTAGAGGGTGTCAGGAATGAGCAGTTCTTC. The chain links TRBV27 to TRBJ2-1; weak D call: TRBD2 (5 bases). The CDR3 loop spans 14 amino acids. Between the trimmed V and J ends, which lost 2 bases and 7 bases, there was a span of 12 bases. CDR1 and CDR2 (germline): MNHEY, SMNVEV (reference sequence).

This clonotype appeared a single time. Possible read error: a much larger clone is one base away. The V gene is TRBV24-1, the J gene TRBJ2-5; D perhaps matches TRBD2 (5 bases). This CDR3 is 13 amino acids long. The V and J ends lost 1 base and 14 bases respectively, with 16 bases between them. Germline-derived CDR1 and CDR2 are KGHDR and SFDVKD. CDR3 coding DNA: TGTGCCACCAGTGATTTTTTAGGAGCGGCCCTATACTTC. Its translation is CATSDFLGAALYF.

The chain combines TRBV5-1 with TRBJ2-2; D is ambiguous. CDR1 is SGHRS, CDR2 YFSETQ, per germline. The length of the CDR3 is 13 residues. V shed 0 bases and J shed 4 bases, with 4 bases lying between them. CDR3 in DNA: TGCGCCAGCAGCTTGGAGGCCACCGGGGAGCTGTTTTTT. This encodes CASSLEATGELFF.

Comment on this clonotype: A much larger clone differs by one base, so this may be a read error. Since the CDR3 does not end with the conserved phenylalanine or tryptophan, this likely comes from a read error. The rearrangement joins TRBV7-2 to TRBJ2-3; D is possibly TRBD2 (5 bases). Trimming left V 5 bases short and J 6 bases short, with 12 bases between. The germline CDR1 and CDR2 sequences are SGHTA and FQGNSA. The CDR3 loop spans 13 amino acids. This chain's CDR3 is CASSKSRRDTQYS. DNA for the CDR3: TGTGCCAGCAGCAAATCCCGGAGGGATACGCAGTATTCT.

This clonotype has only one observation. This rearrangement joins TRBV29-1 to TRBJ2-5; D is perhaps TRBD1 or TRBD2 (5 bases each). The CDR3 is made up of 13 amino acids. Trimming removed 3 bases at V and 4 bases at J, with 12 bases between. Looked up from germline, CDR1 is SQVTM and CDR2 is ANQGSEA. The CDR3 here is CSVDGGRLETQYF. The CDR3 region has the DNA TGCAGCGTTGATGGGGGACGTTTAGAGACCCAGTACTTC.

There are a few counts of this clonotype. The rearrangement uses TRBV28 and TRBJ2-2, with 7 bases that match TRBD2. The CDR3 covers 15 residues. Unmatched junction bases numbered 6, after V lost 2 bases and J lost 6 bases. Per germline, CDR1 MDHEN and CDR2 SYDVKM. This chain's CDR3 is CASSLGLVRAGELFF. Written as DNA, the CDR3 is TGTGCCAGCAGTTTAGGACTAGTTAGGGCCGGGGAGCTGTTTTTT.

This chain joins TRBV3-1 and TRBJ2-1, with 10 bases aligning to TRBD2. Trimming at V came to 1 base and at J to 8 bases, leaving 5 bases not matched to a gene. Germline lookup yields CDR1 LGHDT and CDR2 YNNKEL (reference sequence). The CDR3 has 15 residues. The CDR3 DNA reads TGTGCCAGCAGCCAAGGGCCTAGCGGGAGCGATGAGCAGTTCTTC. Translating it yields CASSQGPSGSDEQFF.

V usage is TRBV3-1 and J usage is TRBJ1-6; unclear D gene. Trimming took off 1 base at V and 5 bases at J, with 6 bases between the two ends. CDR1 LGHDT and CDR2 YNNKEL come from the germline V gene (reference sequence). The CDR3 runs 14 residues. As DNA, the CDR3 is TGTGCCAGCAGCCAAGGGGCTAATAATTCACCCCTCCACTTT. The encoded protein is CASSQGANNSPLHF.

This clonotype was observed many times. The J gene is TRBJ2-2, the V gene TRBV7-9; D uncertain. The V end lost 5 bases, the J end lost 2 bases, and 3 bases lay between the germline ends. This CDR3 spans 12 amino acids. Germline CDR1 reads SEHNR; CDR2 reads FQNEAQ (reference sequence). CDR3 in amino acids: CASSINTGELFF. CDR3 DNA sequence: TGTGCCAGCAGCATTAACACCGGGGAGCTGTTTTTT.

This clonotype showed up many times. V is TRBV7-2 and J is TRBJ2-6; D is unresolved. In germline, CDR1 is SGHTA, CDR2 FQGNSA. The CDR3 sequence is 15 residues long. V was clipped by 5 bases and J by 0 bases, with 8 bases between them. CDR3 sequence: CASSTYSSGANVLTF. In DNA form, the CDR3 reads TGTGCCAGCAGCACCTACAGCTCTGGGGCCAACGTCCTGACTTTC.

Details on this clonotype: This clone may be a read error of a much larger clone one base away. The CDR3 DNA follows: TGTGCCAGCGCCACGGGGGGCAGCGAGCAGCACTTC. This gives the protein CASATGGSEQHF. The chain recombines TRBV9 with TRBJ2-7; D might be TRBD2 (7 bases). The CDR3 is 12 amino acids. In germline, CDR1 is SGDLS, CDR2 YYNGEE.

This clonotype was counted many times. The chain links TRBV7-9 to TRBJ2-3, with 12 positions matching TRBD2. The CDR3 runs to 17 residues. Looked up from germline, CDR1 is SEHNR and CDR2 is FQNEAQ (reference sequence). V lost 2 bases, J lost 5 bases, and 8 bases stayed unmatched. CDR3 sequence reads: CASSLLAGGPQGDTQYF. In DNA form, the CDR3 reads TGTGCCAGCAGCTTACTAGCGGGAGGGCCCCAGGGAGATACGCAGTATTTT.